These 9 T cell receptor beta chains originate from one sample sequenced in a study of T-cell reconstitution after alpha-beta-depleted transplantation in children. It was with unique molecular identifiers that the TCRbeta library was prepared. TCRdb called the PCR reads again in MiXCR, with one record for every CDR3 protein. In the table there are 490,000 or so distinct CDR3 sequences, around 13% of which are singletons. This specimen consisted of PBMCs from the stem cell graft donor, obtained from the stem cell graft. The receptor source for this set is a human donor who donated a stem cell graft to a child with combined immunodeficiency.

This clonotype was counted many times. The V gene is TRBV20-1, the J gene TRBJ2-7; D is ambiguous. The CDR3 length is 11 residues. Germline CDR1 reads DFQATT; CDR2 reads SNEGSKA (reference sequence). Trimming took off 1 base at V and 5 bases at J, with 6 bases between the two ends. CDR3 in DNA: TGCAGTGCTAGAGGGGTAGACGAGCAGTACTTC. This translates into CSARGVDEQYF.

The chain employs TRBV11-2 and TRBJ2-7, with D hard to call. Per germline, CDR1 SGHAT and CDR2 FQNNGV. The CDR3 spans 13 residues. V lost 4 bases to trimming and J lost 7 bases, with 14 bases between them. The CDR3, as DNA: TGTGCCAGCAGCTGGAGCCGGAGTGGAGAGCAGTACTTC. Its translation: CASSWSRSGEQYF. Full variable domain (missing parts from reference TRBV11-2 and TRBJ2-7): EAGVAQSPRYKIIEKRQSVAFWCNPISGHATLYWYQQILGQGPKLLIQFQNNGVVDDSQLPKDRFSAERLKGVDSTLKIQPAKLEDSAVYLCASSWSRSGEQYFGPGTRLTVT.

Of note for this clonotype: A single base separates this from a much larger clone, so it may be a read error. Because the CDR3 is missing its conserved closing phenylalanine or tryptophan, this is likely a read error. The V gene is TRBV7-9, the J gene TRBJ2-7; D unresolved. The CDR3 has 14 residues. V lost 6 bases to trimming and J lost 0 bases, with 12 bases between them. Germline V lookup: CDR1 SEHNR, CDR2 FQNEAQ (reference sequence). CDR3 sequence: CASSSTKGSYEQYC. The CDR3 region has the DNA TGTGCCAGCAGTTCCACTAAGGGCTCCTACGAGCAGTACTGC.

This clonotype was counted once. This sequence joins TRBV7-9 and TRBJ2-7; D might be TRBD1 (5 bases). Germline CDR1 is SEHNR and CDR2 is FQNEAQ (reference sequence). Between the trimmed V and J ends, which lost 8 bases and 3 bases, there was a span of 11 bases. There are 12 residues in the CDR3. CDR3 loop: CASSGRDYEQYF. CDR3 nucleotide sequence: TGTGCCAGCTCGGGCAGGGACTACGAGCAGTACTTC.

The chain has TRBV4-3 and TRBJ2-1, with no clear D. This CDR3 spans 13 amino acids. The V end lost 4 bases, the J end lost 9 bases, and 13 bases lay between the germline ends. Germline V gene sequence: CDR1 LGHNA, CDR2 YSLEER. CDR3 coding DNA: TGCGCCAGCAGCCGGAGTCTAGGTCCTGAGCAGTTCTTC. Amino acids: CASSRSLGPEQFF.

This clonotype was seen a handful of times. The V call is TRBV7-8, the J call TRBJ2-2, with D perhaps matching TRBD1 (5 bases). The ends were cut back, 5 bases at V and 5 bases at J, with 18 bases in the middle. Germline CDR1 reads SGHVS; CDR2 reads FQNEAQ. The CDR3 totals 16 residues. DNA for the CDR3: TGTGCCAGCAGCAAAAGAAGGATAGGGGATACCGGGGAGCTGTTTTTT. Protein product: CASSKRRIGDTGELFF.

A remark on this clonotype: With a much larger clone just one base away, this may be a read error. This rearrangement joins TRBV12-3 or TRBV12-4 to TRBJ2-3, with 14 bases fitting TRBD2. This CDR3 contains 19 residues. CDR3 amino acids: CTSSLALTVGTSGSDTQYF. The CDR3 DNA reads TGTACCAGCAGTTTAGCGCTAACCGTTGGGACTAGCGGGAGTGATACGCAGTATTTT.

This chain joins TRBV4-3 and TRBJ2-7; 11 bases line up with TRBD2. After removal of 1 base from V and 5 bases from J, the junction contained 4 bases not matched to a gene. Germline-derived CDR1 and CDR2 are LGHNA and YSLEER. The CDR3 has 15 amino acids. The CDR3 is CASSQVTSGTHEQYF. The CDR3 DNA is TGCGCCAGCAGCCAAGTGACTAGCGGGACCCACGAGCAGTACTTC.

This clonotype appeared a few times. CDR3 amino acids: CASSLAGRAADTQYF. The CDR3, as DNA: TGTGCCAGCAGCTTAGCCGGCAGGGCAGCAGATACGCAGTATTTT. The chain couples TRBV7-9 to TRBJ2-3; perhaps TRBD1 as D (5 bases). Germline V gene sequence: CDR1 SEHNR, CDR2 FQNEAQ (reference sequence). This CDR3 spans 15 amino acids. Trimming stripped 0 bases from V and 4 bases from J, with 11 bases between.